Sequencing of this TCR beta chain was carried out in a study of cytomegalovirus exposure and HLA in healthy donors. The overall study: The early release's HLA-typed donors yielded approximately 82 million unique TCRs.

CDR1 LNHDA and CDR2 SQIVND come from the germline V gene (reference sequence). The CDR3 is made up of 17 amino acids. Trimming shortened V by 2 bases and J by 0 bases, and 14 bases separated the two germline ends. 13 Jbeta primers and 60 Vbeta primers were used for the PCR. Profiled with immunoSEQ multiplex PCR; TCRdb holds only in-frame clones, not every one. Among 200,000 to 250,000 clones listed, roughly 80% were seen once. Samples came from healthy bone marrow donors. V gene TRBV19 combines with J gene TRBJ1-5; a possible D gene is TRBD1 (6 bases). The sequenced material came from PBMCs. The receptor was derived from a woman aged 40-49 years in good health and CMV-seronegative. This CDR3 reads CASSILAGVGSNQPQHF. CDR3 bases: TGTGCCAGTAGTATACTTGCAGGGGTGGGTAGCAATCAGCCCCAGCATTTT.